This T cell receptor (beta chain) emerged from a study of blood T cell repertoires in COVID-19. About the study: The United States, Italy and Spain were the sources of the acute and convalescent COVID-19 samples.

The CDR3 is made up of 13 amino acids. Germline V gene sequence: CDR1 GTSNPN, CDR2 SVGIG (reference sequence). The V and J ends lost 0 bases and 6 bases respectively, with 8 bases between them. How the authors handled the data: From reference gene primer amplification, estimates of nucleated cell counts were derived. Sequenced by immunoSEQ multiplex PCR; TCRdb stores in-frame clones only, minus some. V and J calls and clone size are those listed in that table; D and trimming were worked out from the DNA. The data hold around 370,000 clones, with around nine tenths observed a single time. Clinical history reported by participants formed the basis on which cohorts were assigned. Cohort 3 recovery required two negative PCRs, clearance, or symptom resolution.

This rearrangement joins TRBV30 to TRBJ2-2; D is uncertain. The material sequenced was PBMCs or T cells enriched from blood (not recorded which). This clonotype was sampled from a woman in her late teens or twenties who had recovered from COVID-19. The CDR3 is CAWSVRRPGELFF. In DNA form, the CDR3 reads TGTGCCTGGAGTGTACGGCGGCCCGGGGAGCTGTTTTTT.